This T cell receptor beta chain was documented in a study of monozygotic twins with inflammatory bowel disease. Total RNA amounting to about 3,600 ng went into each TCR library. Eight cDNA synthesis reactions were run for every sample. From its re-call of the 5' RACE reads, TCRdb lists each CDR3 protein once, without DNA. In total, the table holds some 300,000 distinct CDR3 sequences. Sampling involved one blood draw (2.5 ml) for every donor. T cells were not sorted, and total RNA was isolated straight from whole blood. The CDR3 runs to 15 residues. CDR1 is SGHNT, CDR2 YYREEE, per germline (reference sequence).

The sample comprised blood. The sequence was collected from a human donor with ulcerative colitis or Crohn's disease, or a healthy co-twin of an affected twin (not recorded which). V gene TRBV5-4 combines with J gene TRBJ2-3; TCRdb selects TRBD1, and the lack of DNA leaves this call unchecked. This chain's CDR3 is CASSLDRGVTDTQYF.